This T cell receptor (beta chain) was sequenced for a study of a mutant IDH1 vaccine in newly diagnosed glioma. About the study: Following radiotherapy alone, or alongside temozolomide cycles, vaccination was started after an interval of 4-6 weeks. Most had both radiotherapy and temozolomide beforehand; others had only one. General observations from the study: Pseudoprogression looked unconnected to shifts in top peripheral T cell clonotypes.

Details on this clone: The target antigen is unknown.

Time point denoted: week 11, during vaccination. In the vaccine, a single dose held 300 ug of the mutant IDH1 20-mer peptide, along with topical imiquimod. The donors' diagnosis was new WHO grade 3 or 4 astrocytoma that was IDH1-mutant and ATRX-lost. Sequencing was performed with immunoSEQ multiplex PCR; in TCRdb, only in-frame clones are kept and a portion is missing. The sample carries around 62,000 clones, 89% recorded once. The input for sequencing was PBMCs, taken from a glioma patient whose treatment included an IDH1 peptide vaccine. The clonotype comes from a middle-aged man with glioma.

CDR3 sequence: CASSPGQGSSYEQYV. CDR3 DNA: TGTGCCAGCAGTCCGGGACAGGGGAGCTCCTACGAGCAGTACGTC. The chain is built from TRBV6-6 and TRBJ2-7; 10 nucleotides align to TRBD1. The V and J ends lost 5 bases and 0 bases, in that order; junction bases with no gene match: 4. Germline CDR1 MNHNY, CDR2 SVGAGI (reference sequence). This CDR3 comprises 15 residues.